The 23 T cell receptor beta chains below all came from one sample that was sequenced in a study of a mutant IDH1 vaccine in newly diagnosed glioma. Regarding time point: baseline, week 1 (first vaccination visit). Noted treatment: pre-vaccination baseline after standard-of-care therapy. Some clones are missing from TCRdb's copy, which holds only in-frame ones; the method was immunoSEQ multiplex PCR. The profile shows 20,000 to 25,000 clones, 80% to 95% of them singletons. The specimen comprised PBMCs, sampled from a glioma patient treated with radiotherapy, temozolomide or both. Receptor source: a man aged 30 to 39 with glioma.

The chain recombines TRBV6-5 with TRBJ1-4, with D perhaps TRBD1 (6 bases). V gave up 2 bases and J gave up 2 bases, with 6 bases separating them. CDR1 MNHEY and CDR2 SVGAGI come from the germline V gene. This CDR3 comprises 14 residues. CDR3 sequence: CASSYRGTNEKLFF. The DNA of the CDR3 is TGTGCCAGCAGTTACAGGGGGACTAATGAAAAACTGTTTTTT.

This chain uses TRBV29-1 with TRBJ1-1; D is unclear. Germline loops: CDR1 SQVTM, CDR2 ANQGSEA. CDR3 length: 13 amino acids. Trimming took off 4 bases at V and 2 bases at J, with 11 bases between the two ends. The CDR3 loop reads CSVARTINTEAFF. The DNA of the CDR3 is TGCAGCGTTGCCAGGACGATCAACACTGAAGCTTTCTTT.

The CDR3 sequence: CATSREGTSRETQYF. The CDR3 DNA sequence: TGTGCCACCAGCAGAGAAGGAACTAGTAGGGAGACCCAGTACTTC. V is TRBV15 and J is TRBJ2-5; TRBD2 might be the D (5 bases). The length of the CDR3 is 15 residues. Trimming took 0 bases from V and 5 from J, leaving 13 bases between them. Per germline, CDR1 LNHNV and CDR2 YYDKDF (reference sequence).

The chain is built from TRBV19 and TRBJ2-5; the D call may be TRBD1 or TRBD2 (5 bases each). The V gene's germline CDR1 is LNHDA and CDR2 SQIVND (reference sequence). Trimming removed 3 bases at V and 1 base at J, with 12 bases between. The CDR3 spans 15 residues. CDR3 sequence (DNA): TGTGCCAGTAGTATCGGGACCACCTCCCAAGAGACCCAGTACTTC. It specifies CASSIGTTSQETQYF.

CDR3 sequence reads: CASSTVDRDTYEQYF. In DNA form, the CDR3 reads TGTGCCAGTAGTACGGTGGACAGGGACACCTACGAGCAGTACTTC. This chain uses TRBV19 with TRBJ2-7, with TRBD1 identical over 8 bases. The length of the CDR3 is 15 residues. Germline lookup yields CDR1 LNHDA and CDR2 SQIVND (reference sequence). Losses at the gene ends were 4 bases for V and 2 bases for J; bases not matched to a gene: 7.

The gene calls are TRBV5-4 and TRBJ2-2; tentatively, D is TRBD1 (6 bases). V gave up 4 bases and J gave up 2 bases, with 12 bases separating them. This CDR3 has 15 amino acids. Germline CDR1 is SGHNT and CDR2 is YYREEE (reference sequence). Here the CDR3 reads CASSNRVANTGELFF. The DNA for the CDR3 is TGTGCCAGCAGCAACAGGGTGGCTAACACCGGGGAGCTGTTTTTT.

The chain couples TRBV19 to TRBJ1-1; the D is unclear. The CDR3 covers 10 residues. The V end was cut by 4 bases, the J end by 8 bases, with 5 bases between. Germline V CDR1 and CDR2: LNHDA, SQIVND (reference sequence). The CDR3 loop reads CASSSREAFF. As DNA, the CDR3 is TGTGCCAGTAGTAGTCGAGAAGCTTTCTTT. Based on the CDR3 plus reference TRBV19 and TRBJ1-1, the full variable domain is DGGITQSPKYLFRKEGQNVTLSCEQNLNHDAMYWYRQDPGQGLRLIYYSQIVNDFQKGDIAEGYSVSREKKESFPLTVTSAQKNPTAFYLCASSSREAFFGQGTRLTVV.

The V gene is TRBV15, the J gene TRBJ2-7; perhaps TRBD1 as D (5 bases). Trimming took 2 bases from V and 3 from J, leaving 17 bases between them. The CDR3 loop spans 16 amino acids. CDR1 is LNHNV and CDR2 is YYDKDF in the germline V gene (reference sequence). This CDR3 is CATSRSNGVGDYEQYF. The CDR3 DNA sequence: TGTGCCACCAGCAGATCCAACGGCGTAGGGGACTACGAGCAGTACTTC.

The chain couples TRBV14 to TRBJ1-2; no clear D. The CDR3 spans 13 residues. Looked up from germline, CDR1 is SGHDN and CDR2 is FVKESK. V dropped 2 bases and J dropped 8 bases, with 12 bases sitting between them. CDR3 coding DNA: TGTGCCAGCAGCCAACCCCGACTGTCCGGCTACACCTTC. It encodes CASSQPRLSGYTF.

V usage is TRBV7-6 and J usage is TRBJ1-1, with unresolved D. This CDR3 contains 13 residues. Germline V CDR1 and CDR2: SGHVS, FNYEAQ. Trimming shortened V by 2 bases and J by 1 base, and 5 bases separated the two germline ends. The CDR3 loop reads CASSLLQNTEAFF. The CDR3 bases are TGTGCCAGCAGCTTACTGCAGAACACTGAAGCTTTCTTT.

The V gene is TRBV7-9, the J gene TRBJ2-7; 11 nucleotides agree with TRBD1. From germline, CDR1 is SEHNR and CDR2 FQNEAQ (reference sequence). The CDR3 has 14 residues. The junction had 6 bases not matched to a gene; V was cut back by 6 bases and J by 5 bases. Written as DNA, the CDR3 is TGTGCCAGCAGGGGGACAGGGGGTAGGGACGAGCAGTACTTC. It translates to CASRGTGGRDEQYF.

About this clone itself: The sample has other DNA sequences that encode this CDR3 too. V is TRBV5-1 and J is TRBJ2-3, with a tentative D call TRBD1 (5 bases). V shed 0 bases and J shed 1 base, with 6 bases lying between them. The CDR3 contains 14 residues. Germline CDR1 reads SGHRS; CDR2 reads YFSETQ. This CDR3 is CASSLGGGTDTQYF. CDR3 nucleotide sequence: TGCGCCAGCAGCTTGGGGGGCGGCACAGATACGCAGTATTTT.

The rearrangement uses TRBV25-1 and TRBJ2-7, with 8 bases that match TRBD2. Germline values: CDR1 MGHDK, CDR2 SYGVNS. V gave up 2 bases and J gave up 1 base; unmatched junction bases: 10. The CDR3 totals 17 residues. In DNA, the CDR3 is TGTGCCAGCAGTGAACCGCACGGGGGGGGAAGGTCCTACGAGCAGTACTTC. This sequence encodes CASSEPHGGGRSYEQYF.

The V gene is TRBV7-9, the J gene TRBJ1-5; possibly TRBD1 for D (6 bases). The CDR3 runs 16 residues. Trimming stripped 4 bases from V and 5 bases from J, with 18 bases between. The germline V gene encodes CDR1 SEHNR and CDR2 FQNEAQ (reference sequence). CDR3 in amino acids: CASSSDDGDTHQPQHF. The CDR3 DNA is TGTGCCAGCAGCTCCGACGATGGGGACACCCATCAGCCCCAGCATTTT.

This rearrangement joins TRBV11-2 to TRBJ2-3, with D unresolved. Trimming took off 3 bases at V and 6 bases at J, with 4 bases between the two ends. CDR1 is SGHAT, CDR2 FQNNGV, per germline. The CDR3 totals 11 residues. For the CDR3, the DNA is TGTGCCAGCAGCTTTTCGGATACGCAGTATTTT. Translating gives CASSFSDTQYF.

The CDR3 is CSVEPGETQYF. As DNA, the CDR3 is TGCAGCGTTGAACCGGGAGAGACCCAGTACTTC. The chain is built from TRBV29-1 and TRBJ2-5; D is ambiguous. The V end lost 2 bases, the J end lost 4 bases, and 5 bases lay between the germline ends. The CDR3 loop spans 11 amino acids. Germline V gene lookup returns CDR1 SQVTM and CDR2 ANQGSEA.

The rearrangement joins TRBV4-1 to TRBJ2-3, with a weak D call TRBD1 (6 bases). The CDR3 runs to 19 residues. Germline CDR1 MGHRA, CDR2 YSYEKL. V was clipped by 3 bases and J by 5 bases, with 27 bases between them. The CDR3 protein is CASSHPMRVQGRREDTQYF. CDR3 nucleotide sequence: TGCGCCAGCAGCCATCCAATGCGCGTACAGGGTCGCAGAGAAGATACGCAGTATTTT.

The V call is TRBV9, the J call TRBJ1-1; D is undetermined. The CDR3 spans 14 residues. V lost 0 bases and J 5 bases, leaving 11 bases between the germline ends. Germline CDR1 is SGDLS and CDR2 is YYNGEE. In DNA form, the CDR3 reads TGTGCCAGCAGCGTAGCCGGAGGGAGGACTGAAGCTTTCTTT. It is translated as CASSVAGGRTEAFF.

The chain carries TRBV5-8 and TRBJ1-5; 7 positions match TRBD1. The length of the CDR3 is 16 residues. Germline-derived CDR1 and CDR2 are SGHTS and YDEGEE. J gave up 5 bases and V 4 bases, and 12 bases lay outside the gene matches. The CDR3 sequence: CASSKIGEGAHQPQHF. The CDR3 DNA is TGTGCCAGCAGCAAAATTGGGGAGGGGGCCCATCAGCCCCAGCATTTT.

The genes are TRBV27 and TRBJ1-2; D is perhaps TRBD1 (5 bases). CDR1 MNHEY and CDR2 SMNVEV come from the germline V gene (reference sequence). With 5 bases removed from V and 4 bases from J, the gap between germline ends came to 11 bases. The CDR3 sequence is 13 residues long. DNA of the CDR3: TGTGCCAGCAGTGCCCGGGACTCCTATGGCTACACCTTC. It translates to CASSARDSYGYTF.

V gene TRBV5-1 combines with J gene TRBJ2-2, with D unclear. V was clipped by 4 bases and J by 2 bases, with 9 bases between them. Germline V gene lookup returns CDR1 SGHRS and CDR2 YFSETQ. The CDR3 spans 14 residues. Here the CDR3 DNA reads TGCGCCAGCAGCGTCACAGCTAACACCGGGGAGCTGTTTTTT. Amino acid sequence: CASSVTANTGELFF.

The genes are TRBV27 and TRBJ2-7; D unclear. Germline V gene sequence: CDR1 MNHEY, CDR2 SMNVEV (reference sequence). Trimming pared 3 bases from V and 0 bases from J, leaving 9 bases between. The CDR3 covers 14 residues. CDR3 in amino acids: CASSFGRSSYEQYF. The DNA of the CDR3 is TGTGCCAGCAGTTTCGGACGGAGCTCCTACGAGCAGTACTTC.

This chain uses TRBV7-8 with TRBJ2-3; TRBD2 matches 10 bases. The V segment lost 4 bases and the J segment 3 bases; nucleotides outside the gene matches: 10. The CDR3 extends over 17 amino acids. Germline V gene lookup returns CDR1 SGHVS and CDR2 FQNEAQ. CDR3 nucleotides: TGTGCCAGCAGCTACCCGAATAGCGGGAGGAGAACAGATACGCAGTATTTT. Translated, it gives CASSYPNSGRRTDTQYF.